This T cell receptor (beta chain) originates from a study of T cells after yellow fever vaccination. Study as a whole: Fractions with few cells were prepared using SMART-Seq v4 Ultra Low Input.

Study-level points and caveats: A faster peak, day 5 versus 15, was reached by the weaker secondary response. Of the clonotypes, a small share occurred in both CD4 and CD8 compartments.

The germline V gene has CDR1 MRHNA and CDR2 SNTAGT. The CDR3 extends over 14 amino acids. The V gene lost 10 bases and the J gene lost 0 bases, with 12 bases spanning the gap. The sample holds a few counts of this clonotype. The antigen remains unidentified. It was through 5'RACE template switching that TCR cDNA was made, with a universal primer site and UMIs added. One entry per CDR3 protein results from TCRdb running MiXCR on the 5' RACE reads. The table records 85,000 to 100,000 distinct CDR3 sequences, around 5.8% of them present only once. The gene calls are TRBV6-4 and TRBJ2-2; the D gene could be TRBD1 or TRBD2 (5 bases each). This receptor was identified in a man aged 18 to 30 who received the YFV17D yellow fever vaccine. The sample consisted of CD8+ T cells sorted from PBMCs, taken 10 days after the yellow fever booster vaccination. The CDR3 DNA reads TGTGCCACCTCAGGGACGGCGAACACCGGGGAGCTGTTTTTT. Its protein product is CATSGTANTGELFF.